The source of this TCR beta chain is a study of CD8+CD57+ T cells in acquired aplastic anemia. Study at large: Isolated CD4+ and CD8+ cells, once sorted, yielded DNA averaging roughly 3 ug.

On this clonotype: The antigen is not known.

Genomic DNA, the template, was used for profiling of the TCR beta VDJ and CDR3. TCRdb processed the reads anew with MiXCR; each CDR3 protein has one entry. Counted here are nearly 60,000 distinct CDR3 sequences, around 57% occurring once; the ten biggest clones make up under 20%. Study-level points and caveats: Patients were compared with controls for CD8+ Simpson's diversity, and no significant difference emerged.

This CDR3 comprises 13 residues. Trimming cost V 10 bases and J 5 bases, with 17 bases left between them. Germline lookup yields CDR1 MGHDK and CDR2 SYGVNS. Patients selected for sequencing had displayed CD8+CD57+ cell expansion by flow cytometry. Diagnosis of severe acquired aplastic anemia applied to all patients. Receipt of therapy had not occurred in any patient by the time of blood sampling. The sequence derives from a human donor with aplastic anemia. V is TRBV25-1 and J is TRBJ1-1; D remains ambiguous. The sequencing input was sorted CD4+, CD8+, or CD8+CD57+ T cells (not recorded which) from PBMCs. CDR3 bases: TGTGCCACTATGGGCAGGAGAGGGACTGAAGCTTTCTTT. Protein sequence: CATMGRRGTEAFF. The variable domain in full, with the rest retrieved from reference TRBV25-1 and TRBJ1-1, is EADIYQTPRYLVIGTGKKITLECSQTMGHDKMYWYQQDPGMELHLIHYSYGVNSTEKGDLSSESTVSRIRTEHFPLTLESARPSHTSQYLCATMGRRGTEAFFGQGTRLTVV.